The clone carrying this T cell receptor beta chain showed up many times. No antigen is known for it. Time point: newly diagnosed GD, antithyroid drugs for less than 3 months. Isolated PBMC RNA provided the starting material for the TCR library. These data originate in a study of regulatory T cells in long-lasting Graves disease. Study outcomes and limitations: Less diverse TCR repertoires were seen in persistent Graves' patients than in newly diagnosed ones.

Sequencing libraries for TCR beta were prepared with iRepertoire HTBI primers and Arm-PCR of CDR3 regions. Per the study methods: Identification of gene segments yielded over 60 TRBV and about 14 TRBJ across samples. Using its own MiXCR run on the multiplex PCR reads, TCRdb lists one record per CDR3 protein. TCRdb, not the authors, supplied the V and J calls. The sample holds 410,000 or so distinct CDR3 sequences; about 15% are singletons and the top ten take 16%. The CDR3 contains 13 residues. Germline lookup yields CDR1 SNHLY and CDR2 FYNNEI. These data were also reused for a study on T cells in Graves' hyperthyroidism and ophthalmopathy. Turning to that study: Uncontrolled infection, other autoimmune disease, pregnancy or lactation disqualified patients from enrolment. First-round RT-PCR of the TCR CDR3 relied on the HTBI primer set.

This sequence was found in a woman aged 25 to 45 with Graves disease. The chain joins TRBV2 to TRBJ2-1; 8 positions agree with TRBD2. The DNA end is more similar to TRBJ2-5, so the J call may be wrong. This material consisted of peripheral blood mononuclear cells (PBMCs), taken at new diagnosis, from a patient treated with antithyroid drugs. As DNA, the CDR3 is TGTGCTCAGGCGGGAGGCACCCAAGAGACCCAGTACTTC. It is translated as CAQAGGTQETQYF.